This T cell receptor beta chain is from a study of response to subunit inactivated influenza vaccine. TCRdb recomputed calls from the RT-PCR reads with MiXCR, one row per CDR3 protein. This sample has roughly 160,000 distinct CDR3 sequences, with approximately 10% found just once. Germline CDR1 and CDR2: MNHEY and SVGAGI. V was shortened by 0 bases and J by 7 bases, with 7 bases between the two germline ends. The CDR3 contains 14 residues. This clonotype appeared many times. This specimen was non-naive T cells sorted from PBMCs, taken roughly 6 weeks after vaccination. The chain recombines TRBV6-5 with TRBJ1-6; D gene ambiguous. This TCR came from a man aged 50 or older who received an inactivated influenza vaccine. The CDR3 here is CASSYSTDNSPLHF. The DNA of the CDR3 is TGTGCCAGCAGTTACTCGACGGACAATTCACCCCTCCACTTT.